This TCR beta chain was sequenced in a study of blood T cell repertoires in COVID-19. Whole-study context: The samples span acute and convalescent COVID-19 from the United States, Italy and Spain.

The CDR3 has 13 amino acids. The trim removed 2 bases at V and 6 bases at J, leaving 0 bases unmatched. Germline CDR1 is WNHNN and CDR2 is SYGVQD (reference sequence). Sequenced by immunoSEQ multiplex PCR; TCRdb stores in-frame clones only, minus some. The repertoire holds approximately 130,000 clones, approximately 83% seen once, with about 18% in the top ten. This clone was counted a single time. This TCR was sampled from a woman aged 50 to 60 who had recovered from COVID-19. V and J are TRBV10-1 and TRBJ2-3, with 9 bases fitting TRBD1. Sequenced sample: peripheral blood. The CDR3 DNA sequence: TGCGCCAGCAGTGAGGGACAGGGGGATACGCAGTATTTT. Its protein product is CASSEGQGDTQYF.